These 3 T cell receptor beta chains share one sample of origin, sequenced in a study of T cells in Graves' hyperthyroidism and ophthalmopathy. TCR beta CDR3 regions were amplified from RNA transcripts. TCR CDR3 underwent first-round RT-PCR with the HTBI primer set. TCRdb independently ran MiXCR on the multiplex PCR reads; one entry per CDR3 protein. The table includes roughly 400,000 distinct CDR3 sequences, about 14% detected once. The material sequenced was blood. These receptors were collected from a man aged 50 to 60 with Graves' ophthalmopathy.

The chain links TRBV9 to TRBJ2-1, with 8 positions matching TRBD2. Losses at the gene ends were 0 bases for V and 10 bases for J; bases not matched to a gene: 12. Germline CDR1 and CDR2: SGDLS and YYNGEE. CDR3 length: 16 residues. CDR3 in amino acids: CASSVVGRAGGGEQFF. DNA for the CDR3: TGTGCCAGCAGCGTAGTCGGGAGAGCGGGCGGGGGGGAGCAGTTCTTC.

This clonotype was detected once. A much larger clone is a single base away; this may be a read error. The V gene is TRBV6-2 or TRBV6-3, the J gene TRBJ2-1; D not certain. V was shortened by 8 bases and J by 6 bases, with 17 bases between the two germline ends. Germline V lookup: CDR1 MNHEY, CDR2 SVGEGT. The CDR3 runs 14 residues. CDR3 DNA: TGTGCCAGCGGCTCCTCCCTCGCGAGCAATGAGCAGTTCTTC. Translation: CASGSSLASNEQFF.

This clonotype was found many times. This chain uses TRBV3-1 with TRBJ1-6; D call uncertain. Trimming took off 0 bases at V and 6 bases at J, with 9 bases between the two ends. The CDR3 runs to 15 residues. From germline, CDR1 is LGHDT and CDR2 YNNKEL (reference sequence). The CDR3 is CASSQDLAGNSPLHF. In nucleotides, the CDR3 is TGTGCCAGCAGCCAAGATTTAGCCGGTAATTCACCCCTCCACTTT.